This T cell receptor beta chain was profiled in a study of STAT5B mutations in CD4+ large granular lymphocyte leukemia. Method: immunoSEQ multiplex PCR; TCRdb's copy keeps in-frame clones and lacks some. The sample includes about 3,700 clones, roughly 85% of them seen just once. The origin of this receptor is a human donor in good health. The specimen sequenced was CD4+ T cells from blood buffy coats.

The CDR3 here is CASSITGTAFFNEKLFF. DNA for the CDR3: TGTGCCAGTAGCATAACCGGGACAGCCTTTTTTAATGAAAAACTGTTTTTT. This chain links TRBV19 with TRBJ1-4; 7 bases map to TRBD1. V gave up 6 bases and J gave up 4 bases; unmatched junction bases: 14. Per the germline V gene, CDR1 is LNHDA and CDR2 is SQIVND (reference sequence). The CDR3 runs to 17 residues.